These 23 T cell receptor beta chains share one sample of origin, sequenced in a study of T cell repertoires in cytomegalovirus infection. TCRdb recomputed calls from the reads with MiXCR, one row per CDR3 protein. This sample has fewer than 350,000 distinct CDR3 sequences, with over 7.5% found just once. Sequences were obtained from PBMCs. The receptors were sampled from a human donor in good health (CMV status not recorded). Some clones in this sample may be carry-over from other donors' samples.

This sequence joins TRBV7-2 and TRBJ1-1; D remains unclear. CDR3 length: 14 amino acids. Germline CDR1 and CDR2: SGHTA and FQGNSA. V was clipped by 1 base and J by 4 bases, with 10 bases between them. For the CDR3, the DNA is TGTGCCAGCAGCTTAGTCGGTCTTGGCACTGAAGCTTTCTTT. It is translated as CASSLVGLGTEAFF.

V gene TRBV6-6 combines with J gene TRBJ1-6, with D unclear. Germline CDR1 MNHNY, CDR2 SVGAGI (reference sequence). Trimming cost V 7 bases and J 0 bases, with 10 bases left between them. CDR3 length equals 15 residues. CDR3 amino acids: CASNGASSYNSPLHF. As DNA, the CDR3 is TGTGCCAGCAATGGAGCAAGCTCCTATAATTCACCCCTCCACTTT.

This clonotype has a count of ten or more. The genes are TRBV7-2 and TRBJ1-4, with D maybe TRBD1 (6 bases). Trimming took off 11 bases at V and 2 bases at J, with 12 bases between the two ends. The CDR3 consists of 13 residues. CDR1 and CDR2 (germline): SGHTA, FQGNSA. DNA for the CDR3: TGTGCCTCCGCGGGGGGCACTAATGAAAAACTGTTTTTT. Protein: CASAGGTNEKLFF.

This clonotype was seen many times. This sequence joins TRBV7-2 and TRBJ2-2, with 7 bases lining up with TRBD1. The junction had 10 bases not matched to a gene; V was cut back by 5 bases and J by 4 bases. CDR1 SGHTA and CDR2 FQGNSA come from the germline V gene. This CDR3 region has 16 residues. The CDR3 reads CASSLRQGPGTGELFF. For the CDR3, the DNA is TGTGCCAGCAGCCTAAGACAGGGTCCGGGCACCGGGGAGCTGTTTTTT.

This clonotype came up a few times. The chain joins TRBV15 to TRBJ2-7; D ambiguous. CDR1 is LNHNV and CDR2 is YYDKDF in the germline V gene (reference sequence). The CDR3 contains 15 residues. V dropped 0 bases and J dropped 3 bases, with 12 bases sitting between them. The chain's CDR3 is CATSRDRNSFYEQYF. DNA of the CDR3: TGTGCCACCAGCAGAGATCGGAACAGTTTCTACGAGCAGTACTTC.

This clonotype appeared many times. The chain joins TRBV6-6 to TRBJ1-4; no definite D call. V lost 5 bases, J lost 5 bases, and 21 bases lay in between. Germline lookup yields CDR1 MNHNY and CDR2 SVGAGI (reference sequence). This CDR3 region has 17 residues. CDR3 sequence (DNA): TGTGCCAGCAGTGCCCTGTCGGACGGCCTTTCCAATGAAAAACTGTTTTTT. This sequence encodes CASSALSDGLSNEKLFF.

The table lists this clonotype with many counts. This chain uses TRBV28 with TRBJ1-1, with TRBD1 matching 8 bases. CDR1 is MDHEN and CDR2 is SYDVKM in the germline V gene. This CDR3 has 15 amino acids. V gave up 1 base and J gave up 5 bases; unmatched junction bases: 6. The CDR3 nucleotides read TGTGCCAGCAGTTTATATCAGGGGGCGAGGACTGAAGCTTTCTTT. This sequence encodes CASSLYQGARTEAFF.

The CDR3 region has the DNA TGTGCCAGCAGCTTAGAAACAGGGCGTGATGAGCAGTTCTTC. It is translated as CASSLETGRDEQFF. This chain joins TRBV7-2 and TRBJ2-1; TRBD1 might be the D (6 bases). The CDR3 contains 14 residues. V gave up 1 base and J gave up 8 bases, with 12 bases separating them. Per germline, CDR1 SGHTA and CDR2 FQGNSA.

The table lists this clonotype with many counts. CDR3 sequence (DNA): TGTGCCAGCAGCCCCGGCGCGTCCAATAACTATGGCTACACCTTC. Translation: CASSPGASNNYGYTF. The chain carries TRBV11-1 and TRBJ1-2; unclear D gene. Trimming stripped 5 bases from V and 1 base from J, with 14 bases between. This CDR3 has 15 amino acids. The germline gives CDR1 SGHAT, CDR2 FQDESV (reference sequence).

There are many counts of this clonotype. The chain joins TRBV7-9 to TRBJ1-5, with 9 bases that match TRBD1. The CDR3 consists of 14 residues. The V gene's germline CDR1 is SEHNR and CDR2 FQNEAQ (reference sequence). With 3 bases clipped from V and 4 bases from J, the junction kept 1 base outside the gene matches. The CDR3 DNA reads TGTGCCAGCAGCTTTGGGACAGGGAATCAGCCCCAGCATTTT. Translation: CASSFGTGNQPQHF.

This clonotype was found a few times. The V call is TRBV10-3, the J call TRBJ1-1, with D possibly matching TRBD1 (5 bases). There are 14 residues in the CDR3. CDR1 and CDR2 from the germline V gene are ENHRY and SYGVKD. V shed 3 bases and J shed 1 base, with 9 bases lying between them. CDR3: CAISDGAGNTEAFF. CDR3 DNA sequence: TGTGCCATCAGTGATGGGGCGGGGAACACTGAAGCTTTCTTT.

This clonotype was picked up many times. V usage is TRBV7-9 and J usage is TRBJ2-1; D remains unclear. The CDR3 sequence is 12 residues long. The V end was cut by 6 bases, the J end by 3 bases, with 6 bases between. Germline V CDR1 and CDR2: SEHNR, FQNEAQ (reference sequence). The CDR3 sequence: CASSYFYNEQFF. Here the CDR3 DNA reads TGTGCCAGCAGTTATTTCTACAATGAGCAGTTCTTC.

The rearrangement uses TRBV7-2 and TRBJ2-1; D not certain. The V end lost 8 bases, the J end lost 7 bases, and 18 bases lay between the germline ends. Looked up from germline, CDR1 is SGHTA and CDR2 is FQGNSA. CDR3 size: 14 residues. The CDR3, as DNA: TGTGCCAGCGGCGCGTCGTCCCCGATAAATGAGCAGTTCTTC. Its translation: CASGASSPINEQFF.

This clonotype occurred many times. The V gene is TRBV7-2, the J gene TRBJ1-2, with D maybe TRBD1 (6 bases). The V gene's germline CDR1 is SGHTA and CDR2 FQGNSA. V lost 5 bases and J 7 bases, leaving 14 bases between the germline ends. The CDR3 extends over 13 amino acids. CDR3 region: CASSPGGPRGYTF. The CDR3 bases are TGTGCCAGCAGCCCGGGGGGCCCCCGTGGCTACACCTTC.

CDR3 sequence: CASSPGVGQPQHF. In DNA, the CDR3 is TGTGCCAGCAGTCCAGGGGTCGGGCAGCCCCAGCATTTT. This chain connects TRBV6-5 to TRBJ1-5, with a weak D call TRBD1 (6 bases). The germline V and J ends were trimmed by 5 bases and 7 bases, with 12 bases remaining between them. CDR3 length: 13 amino acids. Germline V lookup: CDR1 MNHEY, CDR2 SVGAGI.

This clonotype has more than one count but fewer than ten. V gene TRBV20-1 combines with J gene TRBJ2-3; D may be TRBD2 (5 bases). The CDR3 is 16 amino acids. Germline values: CDR1 DFQATT, CDR2 SNEGSKA (reference sequence). Trimming shortened V by 3 bases and J by 1 base, and 17 bases separated the two germline ends. The CDR3 nucleotides are TGCAGTGCTAGCCGAATGGGTTTGGGAGGCACAGATACGCAGTATTTT. This gives the protein CSASRMGLGGTDTQYF.

Many counts were recorded for this clonotype. The V and J genes are TRBV28 and TRBJ1-1; D not resolved. V was clipped by 6 bases and J by 1 base, with 6 bases between them. This CDR3 comprises 12 residues. Germline assignment: CDR1 MDHEN and CDR2 SYDVKM. The CDR3 reads CASSLGNTEAFF. The CDR3 DNA sequence: TGTGCCAGCAGCTTAGGGAACACTGAAGCTTTCTTT.

The table lists this clonotype with a few counts. The rearrangement links TRBV11-2 to TRBJ1-1; TRBD1 matches at 8 bases. The CDR3 is 14 residues long. V was clipped by 5 bases and J by 3 bases; unmatched bases: 5. Germline V gene lookup returns CDR1 SGHAT and CDR2 FQNNGV. CDR3 nucleotides: TGTGCCAGCAGCCCACAGGGGGGGGACACTGAAGCTTTCTTT. Amino acid sequence: CASSPQGGDTEAFF.

In its sample, this clonotype was seen many times. V is TRBV20-1 and J is TRBJ2-5; TRBD2 aligns across 9 bases. CDR1 and CDR2 (germline): DFQATT, SNEGSKA (reference sequence). Trimming took 3 bases from V and 4 from J; bases not matched to a gene: 9. The CDR3 is made up of 15 amino acids. The CDR3 region is CSASPIAGVAETQYF. The DNA of the CDR3 is TGCAGTGCTAGTCCGATAGCGGGGGTGGCAGAGACCCAGTACTTC.

The CDR3: CASSQGAIGSYEQYF. For the CDR3, the DNA is TGTGCCAGCAGCCAGGGCGCAATAGGGTCCTACGAGCAGTACTTC. The chain carries TRBV14 and TRBJ2-7; D ambiguous. The CDR3 is 15 residues long. Germline lookup yields CDR1 SGHDN and CDR2 FVKESK. V shed 3 bases and J shed 1 base, with 13 bases lying between them.

This clonotype was picked up a small number of times. This sequence joins TRBV12-3 or TRBV12-4 and TRBJ2-5; D might be TRBD1 or TRBD2, each matching 6 bases. The germline V and J ends were trimmed by 3 bases and 4 bases, with 15 bases remaining between them. The CDR3 sequence is 15 residues long. The CDR3 bases are TGTGCCAGCAGTTTCTCTGGGGGGCCCCGAGAGACCCAGTACTTC. It yields the protein CASSFSGGPRETQYF.

This clonotype came up a few times. The chain couples TRBV6-1 to TRBJ2-2; 11 positions match TRBD2. The CDR3 sequence is 17 residues long. J lost 2 bases, V lost 3 bases, and 5 bases had no gene match. Per germline, CDR1 MNHNS and CDR2 SASEGT. The CDR3 loop reads CASSEASGGTNTGELFF. In nucleotides, the CDR3 is TGTGCCAGCAGTGAGGCTAGCGGGGGGACTAACACCGGGGAGCTGTTTTTT.

Only a few counts were recorded for this clonotype. The genes are TRBV10-3 and TRBJ2-7; possible D gene TRBD2, 5 bases. CDR1 ENHRY and CDR2 SYGVKD come from the germline V gene. The V end was cut by 8 bases, the J end by 2 bases, with 13 bases between. The CDR3 sequence is 13 residues long. CDR3 sequence reads: CAIQAAVTYEQYF. The CDR3 DNA reads as TGTGCCATCCAGGCAGCGGTAACCTACGAGCAGTACTTC.